A single sample is the source of the 18 T cell receptor beta chains below, sequenced in a study of shared clonotypes between healthy human individuals. Here immunoSEQ multiplex PCR was the method, and the copy in TCRdb shows in-frame clones only, minus some. The sample lists roughly 2,500,000 clones; roughly 93% were seen once. The sample was naive CD4+ T cells from PBMCs. Noted subset: CD45RA+ positively selected. These receptors were obtained from a man aged 18 to 29 in good health. Some clones in this sample may be carry-over from other donors' samples.

The chain carries TRBV2 and TRBJ1-6, with TRBD1 identical over 7 bases. Per germline, CDR1 SNHLY and CDR2 FYNNEI. Trimming removed 5 bases from V and 6 bases from J; junction bases left unmatched: 4. The CDR3 totals 14 residues. The CDR3 sequence: CASSQDRINSPLHF. Here the CDR3 DNA reads TGTGCCAGCAGTCAGGACAGGATTAATTCACCCCTCCACTTT.

The rearrangement joins TRBV5-1 to TRBJ2-1, with 7 bases matching TRBD2. CDR1 and CDR2 (germline): SGHRS, YFSETQ. CDR3 length: 16 amino acids. The V and J ends lost 0 bases and 3 bases, in that order; junction bases with no gene match: 6. The CDR3 nucleotides are TGCGCCAGCAGCTTGGCAACAGCGGGGCACTACAATGAGCAGTTCTTC. It yields the protein CASSLATAGHYNEQFF.

This clone was counted once. V and J are TRBV9 and TRBJ1-3, with a possible D match to TRBD1 (5 bases). CDR1 is SGDLS and CDR2 is YYNGEE in the germline V gene. The CDR3 is made up of 15 amino acids. V gave up 3 bases and J gave up 0 bases, with 10 bases separating them. The CDR3 loop is CASSARGYSGNTIYF. The DNA of the CDR3 is TGTGCCAGCAGCGCTCGGGGGTACTCTGGAAACACCATATATTTT.

The chain recombines TRBV27 with TRBJ2-7; D gene ambiguous. The V gene lost 8 bases and the J gene lost 0 bases, with 17 bases spanning the gap. Germline V gene sequence: CDR1 MNHEY, CDR2 SMNVEV (reference sequence). The CDR3 consists of 15 residues. CDR3 coding DNA: TGTGCCAGCTCGACGAAGCCGGGCATCTCCTACGAGCAGTACTTC. Amino acids: CASSTKPGISYEQYF.

The chain joins TRBV6-1 to TRBJ1-1; the D gene is possibly TRBD1 (6 bases). V lost 7 bases and J 4 bases, leaving 13 bases between the germline ends. The CDR3 loop spans 13 amino acids. Looked up from germline, CDR1 is MNHNS and CDR2 is SASEGT. The chain's CDR3 is CASNAKGGTEAFF. DNA for the CDR3: TGTGCCAGCAACGCGAAGGGGGGCACTGAAGCTTTCTTT.

This clone was detected only once. CDR3 DNA: TGTGCCAGCTTGGGGCCAGGGGGCAATGAGCAGTTCTTC. This encodes CASLGPGGNEQFF. The chain has TRBV6-1 and TRBJ2-1; the match to TRBD1 covers 7 bases. Per the germline V gene, CDR1 is MNHNS and CDR2 is SASEGT. CDR3 length: 13 amino acids. Trimming removed 8 bases from V and 6 bases from J; junction bases left unmatched: 7.

The V and J genes are TRBV9 and TRBJ1-1; 11 bases align to TRBD1. V lost 0 bases and J lost 5; bases outside the gene matches: 6. Germline CDR1 reads SGDLS; CDR2 reads YYNGEE. The CDR3 runs to 16 residues. CDR3 region: CASSVAGQGASTEAFF. The CDR3, as DNA: TGTGCCAGCAGCGTAGCAGGACAGGGGGCGAGTACTGAAGCTTTCTTT. Drawing the rest from reference TRBV9 and TRBJ1-1, the complete variable domain is DSGVTQTPKHLITATGQRVTLRCSPRSGDLSVYWYQQSLDQGLQFLIQYYNGEERAKGNILERFSAQQFPDLHSELNLSSLELGDSALYFCASSVAGQGASTEAFFGQGTRLTVV.

This sequence joins TRBV7-3 and TRBJ2-7; TRBD2 agrees at 10 bases. The CDR3 is 19 residues long. Germline V gene sequence: CDR1 SGHTA, CDR2 FQGTGA. Trimming took 3 bases from V and 6 from J; bases not matched to a gene: 20. The CDR3 loop reads CASSFGASGSGSFRGEQYF. The CDR3 DNA reads TGTGCCAGCAGCTTCGGGGCTAGCGGGAGTGGGAGCTTTCGGGGCGAGCAGTACTTC. Full variable domain (rest looked up from reference TRBV7-3 and TRBJ2-7): GAGVSQTPSNKVTEKGKYVELRCDPISGHTALYWYRQSLGQGPEFLIYFQGTGAADDSGLPNDRFFAVRPEGSVSTLKIQRTERGDSAVYLCASSFGASGSGSFRGEQYFGPGTRLTVT.

As to this clone: The sample carries other DNA sequences with the same CDR3. This chain uses TRBV7-9 with TRBJ2-7; D not certain. Per germline, CDR1 SEHNR and CDR2 FQNEAQ (reference sequence). The CDR3 covers 13 residues. With 0 bases removed from V and 3 bases from J, the gap between germline ends came to 6 bases. The CDR3 reads CASSLAQSYEQYF. The CDR3 bases are TGTGCCAGCAGCTTAGCACAGAGCTACGAGCAGTACTTC.

As for this clone: Other DNA variants within this sample encode the same CDR3. V gene TRBV18 combines with J gene TRBJ1-5; D gene uncertain. CDR1 KGHSH and CDR2 LQKENI come from the germline V gene. V was pared by 1 base and J by 5 bases, with 6 bases between. The CDR3 runs to 13 residues. The CDR3 is CASSPLEDQPQHF. DNA for the CDR3: TGTGCCAGCTCACCACTCGAGGATCAGCCCCAGCATTTT.

V usage is TRBV5-1 and J usage is TRBJ2-1; 8 bases line up with TRBD2. The length of the CDR3 is 14 residues. V shed 0 bases and J 8 bases; nucleotides not matched to a gene: 4. Germline lookup yields CDR1 SGHRS and CDR2 YFSETQ. CDR3 sequence: CASSLEGLGYEQFF. The CDR3 coding sequence is TGCGCCAGCAGCTTGGAGGGACTAGGTTATGAGCAGTTCTTC.

The V call is TRBV2, the J call TRBJ2-1; D unclear. Germline CDR1 SNHLY, CDR2 FYNNEI. CDR3 length: 11 residues. The V gene lost 7 bases and the J gene lost 7 bases, with 8 bases spanning the gap. As DNA, the CDR3 is TGTGCCAGCATGTTTGGAAATGAGCAGTTCTTC. Translating it yields CASMFGNEQFF.

This clone was recorded only once. The chain carries TRBV12-5 and TRBJ2-5, with D possibly being TRBD2 (6 bases). The germline V gene encodes CDR1 LGHNT and CDR2 FRNRAP. CDR3 size: 16 residues. Trimming took off 3 bases at V and 4 bases at J, with 18 bases between the two ends. This CDR3 is CASGFGGGSRRETQYF. The CDR3 DNA is TGTGCTAGTGGTTTTGGGGGAGGAAGCAGAAGAGAGACCCAGTACTTC.

The J gene is TRBJ1-1, the V gene TRBV7-6, with D hard to call. The CDR3 is 13 amino acids. With 3 bases removed from V and 7 bases from J, the gap between germline ends came to 12 bases. Germline values: CDR1 SGHVS, CDR2 FNYEAQ. CDR3 in DNA: TGTGCCAGCAGCTTGTCCGGTGGAGATGAAGCTTTCTTT. This translates into CASSLSGGDEAFF. Supplemented by reference TRBV7-6 and TRBJ1-1, the full variable domain reads GAGVSQSPRYKVTKRGQDVALRCDPISGHVSLYWYRQALGQGPEFLTYFNYEAQQDKSGLPNDRFSAERPEGSISTLTIQRTEQRDSAMYRCASSLSGGDEAFFGQGTRLTVV.

V gene TRBV20-1 combines with J gene TRBJ2-3; TRBD1 is a possible D gene (5 bases). The CDR3 totals 11 residues. The germline V gene encodes CDR1 DFQATT and CDR2 SNEGSKA (reference sequence). V was clipped by 6 bases and J by 3 bases, with 7 bases between them. CDR3 sequence reads: CSARQTDTQYF. The CDR3 DNA sequence: TGCAGTGCAAGACAGACAGATACGCAGTATTTT.

The chain employs TRBV5-1 and TRBJ2-5; 9 nucleotides match TRBD1. The CDR3 is 16 amino acids. V lost 0 bases, J lost 3 bases, and 6 bases stayed unmatched. CDR1 and CDR2 from the germline V gene are SGHRS and YFSETQ. DNA for the CDR3: TGCGCCAGCAGCTTGGTGGGCACAGGGGGCGAAGAGACCCAGTACTTC. Its protein is CASSLVGTGGEETQYF. Looking up the rest from reference TRBV5-1 and TRBJ2-5 gives the full variable domain: KAGVTQTPRYLIKTRGQQVTLSCSPISGHRSVSWYQQTPGQGLQFLFEYFSETQRNKGNFPGRFSGRQFSNSRSEMNVSTLELGDSALYLCASSLVGTGGEETQYFGPGTRLLVL.

This chain links TRBV7-9 with TRBJ2-6; TRBD2 matches at 10 bases. This CDR3 has 18 amino acids. V shed 6 bases, J shed 2 bases, and the junction held 10 bases outside the gene matches. Germline V gene sequence: CDR1 SEHNR, CDR2 FQNEAQ (reference sequence). The CDR3: CASRTGLAGEAGANVLTF. CDR3 coding DNA: TGTGCCAGCAGGACGGGGCTAGCGGGAGAAGCTGGGGCCAACGTCCTGACTTTC.

To note about this clone: This specimen includes other DNA sequences encoding the same CDR3. This chain joins TRBV6-5 and TRBJ1-1, with D perhaps TRBD1 (5 bases). CDR3 length: 13 amino acids. The germline V gene has CDR1 MNHEY and CDR2 SVGAGI. Deletions cut 6 bases from V and 1 base from J, with 9 bases between. CDR3 sequence reads: CASSLGGNTEAFF. CDR3 sequence (DNA): TGTGCCAGCAGCCTCGGGGGGAACACTGAAGCTTTCTTT.